The 15 T cell receptor beta chains reported below all come from one sample, sequenced in a study of T cells in localized non-small cell lung cancer. Sequencing was performed with immunoSEQ multiplex PCR; in TCRdb, only in-frame clones are kept and a portion is missing. The profile shows 30,000 to 35,000 clones, about 92% of them singletons. Here the sequenced sample was peripheral blood, taken before any cancer treatment. The receptors here all came from a female donor of 60 years or more with stage I lung adenocarcinoma.

The chain joins TRBV9 to TRBJ2-1; 12 bases fit TRBD1. V lost 4 bases and J lost 1; bases outside the gene matches: 15. The CDR3 spans 20 residues. The germline V gene encodes CDR1 SGDLS and CDR2 YYNGEE. The CDR3 DNA sequence: TGTGCCAGCAGCTTTGCCGGGACAGGGGGCCAAATTGGGTCCTACAATGAGCAGTTCTTC. Translating gives CASSFAGTGGQIGSYNEQFF.

This chain connects TRBV19 to TRBJ2-1, with 8 bases identical to TRBD2. The V gene's germline CDR1 is LNHDA and CDR2 SQIVND (reference sequence). V lost 0 bases and J lost 9; bases outside the gene matches: 4. The CDR3 contains 14 residues. Written as DNA, the CDR3 is TGTGCCAGTAGTATAGAGCCCGGGAGGGGTGAGCAGTTCTTC. Translation gives CASSIEPGRGEQFF.

Only one count was recorded for this clone. This chain joins TRBV5-1 and TRBJ2-2; 7 bases map to TRBD2. After removal of 1 base from V and 5 bases from J, the junction contained 5 bases not matched to a gene. CDR1 and CDR2 (germline): SGHRS, YFSETQ. This CDR3 comprises 15 residues. CDR3 residues: CASSLYPGGTGELFF. The CDR3 region has the DNA TGCGCCAGCAGCTTGTATCCGGGGGGTACCGGGGAGCTGTTTTTT.

This rearrangement joins TRBV19 to TRBJ2-2; TRBD1 agrees at 11 bases. The junction had 6 bases not matched to a gene; V was cut back by 3 bases and J by 3 bases. The CDR3 runs 17 residues. CDR1 is LNHDA, CDR2 SQIVND, per germline (reference sequence). CDR3 residues: CASSIWDRGKDTGELFF. As DNA, the CDR3 is TGTGCCAGTAGTATCTGGGACAGGGGGAAGGACACCGGGGAGCTGTTTTTT.

This sequence joins TRBV5-4 and TRBJ2-1; TRBD1 aligns across 8 bases. CDR1 and CDR2 (germline): SGHNT, YYREEE (reference sequence). V trimming: 0 bases; J trimming: 9 bases; junction bases outside the gene matches: 8. The CDR3 spans 15 residues. CDR3 DNA sequence: TGTGCCAGCAGCTTGGAATCCAGGGGGCACAGTGAGCAGTTCTTC. Amino acid sequence: CASSLESRGHSEQFF.

The V and J genes are TRBV6-1 and TRBJ2-5; D not certain. V was cut by 3 bases and J by 4 bases, with 9 bases left in between. The CDR3 runs 13 residues. Germline CDR1 is MNHNS and CDR2 is SASEGT. In nucleotides, the CDR3 is TGTGCCAGCAGTGACCCAGGTCGAGAGACCCAGTACTTC. Translating gives CASSDPGRETQYF.

This chain uses TRBV28 with TRBJ2-6, with D uncertain. V shed 1 base and J shed 4 bases, with 8 bases lying between them. CDR3 length equals 15 residues. Germline V gene lookup returns CDR1 MDHEN and CDR2 SYDVKM. CDR3 region: CASSLLGIGANVLTF. The DNA of the CDR3 is TGTGCCAGCAGTTTATTGGGGATCGGGGCCAACGTCCTGACTTTC.

The chain employs TRBV19 and TRBJ2-4, with D hard to call. The CDR3 is made up of 18 amino acids. Germline values: CDR1 LNHDA, CDR2 SQIVND (reference sequence). Trimming cost V 1 base and J 4 bases, with 20 bases left between them. The CDR3 reads CASSIGSSRLGKKNIQYF. In DNA form, the CDR3 reads TGTGCCAGTAGTATAGGGAGTAGCCGCCTTGGGAAAAAAAACATTCAGTACTTC.

The chain employs TRBV21-1 and TRBJ1-1; the D call of TRBD1 is as the table states it, not checked on the DNA. TRBV21-1 is recorded as a pseudogene. This CDR3 spans 14 amino acids. This chain's CDR3 is CASSKATGALEAFF. The CDR3 DNA reads TGTGCCAGCAGCAAAGCAACAGGTGCGCTTGAAGCTTTCTTT.

The chain carries TRBV5-1 and TRBJ2-3, with TRBD1 matching over 7 bases. The germline CDR1 and CDR2 sequences are SGHRS and YFSETQ. This CDR3 is built from 15 residues. The V and J ends lost 0 bases and 1 base, in that order; junction bases with no gene match: 2. The CDR3, as DNA: TGCGCCAGCAGCTTGGGGGACAGAGGCACAGATACGCAGTATTTT. It translates to CASSLGDRGTDTQYF.

This clone came up once. The gene calls are TRBV5-1 and TRBJ1-3; D remains unclear. CDR3 length: 14 residues. Germline assignment: CDR1 SGHRS and CDR2 YFSETQ. Trimming pared 7 bases from V and 0 bases from J, leaving 11 bases between. CDR3 DNA: TGCGCCAGCGGAGACGGAAACTCTGGAAACACCATATATTTT. Its protein is CASGDGNSGNTIYF.

The V and J genes are TRBV5-4 and TRBJ2-2, with D tentatively TRBD1 or TRBD2 (5 bases each). Trimming shortened V by 4 bases and J by 7 bases, and 14 bases separated the two germline ends. CDR3 length: 14 residues. Germline V lookup: CDR1 SGHNT, CDR2 YYREEE (reference sequence). In DNA, the CDR3 is TGTGCCAGCAGCCCAAGACGGGACGGCGGGGAGCTGTTTTTT. The encoded protein is CASSPRRDGGELFF. Variable domain in full (rest from reference TRBV5-4 and TRBJ2-2): ETGVTQSPTHLIKTRGQQVTLRCSSQSGHNTVSWYQQALGQGPQFIFQYYREEENGRGNFPPRFSGLQFPNYSSELNVNALELDDSALYLCASSPRRDGGELFFGEGSRLTVL.

The V gene is TRBV27, the J gene TRBJ1-2; D is possibly TRBD1 (5 bases). The CDR3 has 16 amino acids. Trimming removed 1 base at V and 7 bases at J, with 19 bases between. Per the germline V gene, CDR1 is MNHEY and CDR2 is SMNVEV (reference sequence). CDR3 in amino acids: CASSLFQGIYQFGYTF. For the CDR3, the DNA is TGTGCCAGCAGTTTATTCCAGGGTATCTATCAATTTGGCTACACCTTC.

The J gene is TRBJ2-1, the V gene TRBV6-5, with TRBD1 matching over 8 bases. The ends lost 2 bases at V and 4 bases at J; junction bases unmatched: 4. From germline, CDR1 is MNHEY and CDR2 SVGAGI. There are 15 residues in the CDR3. This chain's CDR3 is CASSYGTGGYNEQFF. DNA of the CDR3: TGTGCCAGCAGTTACGGCACAGGGGGGTACAATGAGCAGTTCTTC.

J is TRBJ1-2 and V is TRBV4-2; tentatively, D is TRBD1 (5 bases). Germline values: CDR1 LGHNA, CDR2 YNFKEQ. Trimming pared 1 base from V and 8 bases from J, leaving 14 bases between. This CDR3 has 14 amino acids. The CDR3 reads CASSQGDRFYGYTF. DNA of the CDR3: TGTGCCAGCAGCCAAGGGGACCGCTTCTACGGCTACACCTTC.